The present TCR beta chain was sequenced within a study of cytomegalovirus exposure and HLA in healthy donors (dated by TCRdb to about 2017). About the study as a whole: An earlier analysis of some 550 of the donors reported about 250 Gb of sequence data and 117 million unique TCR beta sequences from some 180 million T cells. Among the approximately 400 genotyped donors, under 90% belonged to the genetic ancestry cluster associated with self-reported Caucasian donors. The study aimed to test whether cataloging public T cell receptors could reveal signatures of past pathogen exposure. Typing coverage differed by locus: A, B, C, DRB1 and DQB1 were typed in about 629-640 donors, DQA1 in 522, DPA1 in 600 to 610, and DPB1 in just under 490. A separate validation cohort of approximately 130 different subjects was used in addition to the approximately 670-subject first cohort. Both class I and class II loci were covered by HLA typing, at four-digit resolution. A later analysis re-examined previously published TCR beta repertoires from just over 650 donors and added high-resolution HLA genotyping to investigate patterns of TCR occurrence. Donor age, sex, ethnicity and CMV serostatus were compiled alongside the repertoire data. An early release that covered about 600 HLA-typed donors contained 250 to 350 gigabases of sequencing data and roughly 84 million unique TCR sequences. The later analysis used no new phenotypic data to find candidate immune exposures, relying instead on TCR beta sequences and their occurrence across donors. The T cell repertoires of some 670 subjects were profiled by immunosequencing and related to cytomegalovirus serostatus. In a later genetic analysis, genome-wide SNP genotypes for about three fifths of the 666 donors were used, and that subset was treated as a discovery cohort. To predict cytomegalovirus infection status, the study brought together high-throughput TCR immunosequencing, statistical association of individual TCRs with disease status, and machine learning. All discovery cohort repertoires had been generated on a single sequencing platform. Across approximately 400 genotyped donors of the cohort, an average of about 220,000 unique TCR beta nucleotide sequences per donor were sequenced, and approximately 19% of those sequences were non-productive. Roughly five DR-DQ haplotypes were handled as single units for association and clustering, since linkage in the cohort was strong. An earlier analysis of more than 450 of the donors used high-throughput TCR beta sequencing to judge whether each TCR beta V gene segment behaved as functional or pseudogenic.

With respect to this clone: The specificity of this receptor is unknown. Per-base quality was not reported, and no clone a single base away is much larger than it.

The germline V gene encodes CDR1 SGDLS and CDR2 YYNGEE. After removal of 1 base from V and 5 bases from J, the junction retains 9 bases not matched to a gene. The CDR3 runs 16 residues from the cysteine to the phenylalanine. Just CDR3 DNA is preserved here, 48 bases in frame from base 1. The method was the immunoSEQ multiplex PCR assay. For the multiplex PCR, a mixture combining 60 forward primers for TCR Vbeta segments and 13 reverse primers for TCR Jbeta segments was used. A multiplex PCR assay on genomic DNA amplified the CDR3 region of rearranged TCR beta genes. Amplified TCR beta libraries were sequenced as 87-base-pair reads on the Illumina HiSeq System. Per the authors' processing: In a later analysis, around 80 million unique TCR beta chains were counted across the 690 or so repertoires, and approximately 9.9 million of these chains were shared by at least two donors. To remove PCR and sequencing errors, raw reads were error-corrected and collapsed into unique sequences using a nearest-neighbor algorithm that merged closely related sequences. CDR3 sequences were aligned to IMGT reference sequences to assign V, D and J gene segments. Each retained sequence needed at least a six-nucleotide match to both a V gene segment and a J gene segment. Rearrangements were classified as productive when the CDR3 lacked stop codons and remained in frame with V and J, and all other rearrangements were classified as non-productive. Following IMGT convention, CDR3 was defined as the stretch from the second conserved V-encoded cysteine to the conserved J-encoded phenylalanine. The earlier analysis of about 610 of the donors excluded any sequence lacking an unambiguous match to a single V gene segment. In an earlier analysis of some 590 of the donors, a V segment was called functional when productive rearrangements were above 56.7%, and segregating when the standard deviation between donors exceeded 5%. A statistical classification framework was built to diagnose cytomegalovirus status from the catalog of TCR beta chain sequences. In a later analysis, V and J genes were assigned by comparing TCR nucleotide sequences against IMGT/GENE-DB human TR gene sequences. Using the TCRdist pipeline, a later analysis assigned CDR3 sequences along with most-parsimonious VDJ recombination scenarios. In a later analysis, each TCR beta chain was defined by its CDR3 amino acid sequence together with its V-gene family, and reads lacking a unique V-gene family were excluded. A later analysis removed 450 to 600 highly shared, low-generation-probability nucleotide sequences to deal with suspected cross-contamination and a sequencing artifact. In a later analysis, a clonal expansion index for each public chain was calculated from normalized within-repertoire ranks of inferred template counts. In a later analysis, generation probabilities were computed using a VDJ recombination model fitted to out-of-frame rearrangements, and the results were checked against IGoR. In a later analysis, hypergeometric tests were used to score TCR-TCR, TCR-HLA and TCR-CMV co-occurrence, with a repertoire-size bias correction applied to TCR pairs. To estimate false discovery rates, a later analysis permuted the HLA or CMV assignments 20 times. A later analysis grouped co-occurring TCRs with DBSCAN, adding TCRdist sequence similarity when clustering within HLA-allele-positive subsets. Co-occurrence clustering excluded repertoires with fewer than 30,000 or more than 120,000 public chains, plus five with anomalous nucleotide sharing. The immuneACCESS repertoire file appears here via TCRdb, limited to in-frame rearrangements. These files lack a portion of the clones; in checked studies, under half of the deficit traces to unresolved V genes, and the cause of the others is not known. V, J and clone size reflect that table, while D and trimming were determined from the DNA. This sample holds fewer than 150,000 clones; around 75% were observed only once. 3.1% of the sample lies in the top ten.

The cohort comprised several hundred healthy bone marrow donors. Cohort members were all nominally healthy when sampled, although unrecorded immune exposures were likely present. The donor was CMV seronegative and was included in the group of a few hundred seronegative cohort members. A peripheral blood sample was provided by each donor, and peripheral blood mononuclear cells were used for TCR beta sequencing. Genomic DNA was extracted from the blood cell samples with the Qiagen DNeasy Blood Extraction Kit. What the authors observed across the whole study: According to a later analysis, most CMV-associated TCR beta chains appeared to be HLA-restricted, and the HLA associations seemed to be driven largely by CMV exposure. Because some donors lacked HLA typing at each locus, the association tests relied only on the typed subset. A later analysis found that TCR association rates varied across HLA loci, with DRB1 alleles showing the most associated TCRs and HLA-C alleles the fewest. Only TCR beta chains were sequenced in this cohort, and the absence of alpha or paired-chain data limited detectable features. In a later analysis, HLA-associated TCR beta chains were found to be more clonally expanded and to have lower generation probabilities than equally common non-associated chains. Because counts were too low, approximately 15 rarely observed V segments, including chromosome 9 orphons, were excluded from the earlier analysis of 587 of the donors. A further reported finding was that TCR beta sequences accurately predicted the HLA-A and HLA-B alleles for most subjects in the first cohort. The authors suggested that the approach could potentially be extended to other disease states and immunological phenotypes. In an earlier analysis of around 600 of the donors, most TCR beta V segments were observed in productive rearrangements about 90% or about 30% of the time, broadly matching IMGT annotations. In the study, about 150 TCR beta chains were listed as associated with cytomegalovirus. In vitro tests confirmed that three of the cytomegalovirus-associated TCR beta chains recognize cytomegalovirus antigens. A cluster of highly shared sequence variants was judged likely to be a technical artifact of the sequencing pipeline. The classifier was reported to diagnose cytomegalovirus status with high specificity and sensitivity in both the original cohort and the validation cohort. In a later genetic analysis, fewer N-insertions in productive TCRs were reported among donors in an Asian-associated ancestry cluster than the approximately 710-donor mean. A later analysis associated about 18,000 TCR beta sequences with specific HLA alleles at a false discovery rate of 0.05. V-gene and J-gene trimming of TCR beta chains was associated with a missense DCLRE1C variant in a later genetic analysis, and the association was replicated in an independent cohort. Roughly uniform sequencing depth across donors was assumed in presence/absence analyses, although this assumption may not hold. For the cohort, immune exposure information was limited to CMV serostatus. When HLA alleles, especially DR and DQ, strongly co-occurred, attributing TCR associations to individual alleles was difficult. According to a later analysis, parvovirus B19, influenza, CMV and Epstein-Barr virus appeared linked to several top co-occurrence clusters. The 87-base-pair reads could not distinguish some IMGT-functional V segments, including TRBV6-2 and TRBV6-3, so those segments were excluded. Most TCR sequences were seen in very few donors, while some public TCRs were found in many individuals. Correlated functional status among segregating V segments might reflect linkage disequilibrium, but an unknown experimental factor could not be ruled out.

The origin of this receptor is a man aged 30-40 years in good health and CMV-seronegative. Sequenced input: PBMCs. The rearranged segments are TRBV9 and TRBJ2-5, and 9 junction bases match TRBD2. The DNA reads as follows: TGTGCCAGCAGCGTATCTCCGCGGGGGGGCAGGGAGACCCAGTACTTC. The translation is CASSVSPRGGRETQYF.